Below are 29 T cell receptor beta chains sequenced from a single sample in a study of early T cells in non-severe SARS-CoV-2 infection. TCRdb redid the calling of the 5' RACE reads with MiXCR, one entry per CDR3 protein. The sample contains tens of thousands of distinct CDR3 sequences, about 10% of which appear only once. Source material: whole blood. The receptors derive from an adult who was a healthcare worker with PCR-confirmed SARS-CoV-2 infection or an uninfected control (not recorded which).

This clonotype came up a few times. The CDR3 sequence is CASSRTSGILMGEQFF. The CDR3 DNA reads as TGTGCCAGCAGCCGGACTAGCGGGATCTTAATGGGTGAGCAGTTCTTC. This chain connects TRBV7-6 to TRBJ2-1, with 12 nucleotides matching TRBD2. The CDR3 consists of 16 residues. The germline gives CDR1 SGHVS, CDR2 FNYEAQ. Trimming at V came to 5 bases and at J to 9 bases, leaving 11 bases not matched to a gene.

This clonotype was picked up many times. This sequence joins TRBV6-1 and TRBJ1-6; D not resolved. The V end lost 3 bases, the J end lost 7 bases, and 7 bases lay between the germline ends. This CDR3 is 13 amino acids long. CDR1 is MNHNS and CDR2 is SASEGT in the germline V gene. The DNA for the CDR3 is TGTGCCAGCAGTGAGGTACTGAATTCACCCCTCCACTTT. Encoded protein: CASSEVLNSPLHF.

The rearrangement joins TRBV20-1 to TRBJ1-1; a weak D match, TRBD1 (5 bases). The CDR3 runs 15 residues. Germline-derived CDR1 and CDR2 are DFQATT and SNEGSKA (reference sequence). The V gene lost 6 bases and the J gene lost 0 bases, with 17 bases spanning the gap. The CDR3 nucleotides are TGCAGTGCGGACACGGGCGCCGGGGTGAACACTGAAGCTTTCTTT. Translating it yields CSADTGAGVNTEAFF.

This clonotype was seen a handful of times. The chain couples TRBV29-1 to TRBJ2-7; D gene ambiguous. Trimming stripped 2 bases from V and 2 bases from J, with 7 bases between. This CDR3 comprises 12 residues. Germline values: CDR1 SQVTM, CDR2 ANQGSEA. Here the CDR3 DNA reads TGCAGCGTTGAAATCCGGCCCTACGAGCAGTACTTC. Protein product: CSVEIRPYEQYF.

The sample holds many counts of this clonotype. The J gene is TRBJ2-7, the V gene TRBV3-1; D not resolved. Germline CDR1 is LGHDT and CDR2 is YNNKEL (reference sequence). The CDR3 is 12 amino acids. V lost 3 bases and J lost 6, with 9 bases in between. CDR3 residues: CASSQGPSEQYF. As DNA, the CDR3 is TGTGCCAGCAGCCAGGGCCCCAGCGAGCAGTACTTC.

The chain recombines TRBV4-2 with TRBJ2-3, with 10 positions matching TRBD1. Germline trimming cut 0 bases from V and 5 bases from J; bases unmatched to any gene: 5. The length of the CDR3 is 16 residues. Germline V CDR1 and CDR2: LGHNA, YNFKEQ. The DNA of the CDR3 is TGTGCCAGCAGCCAAGAGGGGACAGGGGTTAAAGATACGCAGTATTTT. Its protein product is CASSQEGTGVKDTQYF.

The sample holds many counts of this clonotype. CDR3 bases: TGTGCCAGCAGAGGGGGAAACGGGGAAAAACTGTTTTTT. This sequence encodes CASRGGNGEKLFF. The J gene is TRBJ1-4, the V gene TRBV6-1; D is possibly TRBD1 (6 bases). V shed 6 bases and J shed 8 bases, with 13 bases lying between them. The CDR3 runs to 13 residues. Germline CDR1 reads MNHNS; CDR2 reads SASEGT.

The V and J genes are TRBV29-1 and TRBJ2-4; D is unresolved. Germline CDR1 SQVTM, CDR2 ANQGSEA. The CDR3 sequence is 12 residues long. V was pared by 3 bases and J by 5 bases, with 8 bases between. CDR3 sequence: CSVEAHQNIQYF. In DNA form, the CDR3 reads TGCAGCGTTGAGGCCCACCAAAACATTCAGTACTTC.

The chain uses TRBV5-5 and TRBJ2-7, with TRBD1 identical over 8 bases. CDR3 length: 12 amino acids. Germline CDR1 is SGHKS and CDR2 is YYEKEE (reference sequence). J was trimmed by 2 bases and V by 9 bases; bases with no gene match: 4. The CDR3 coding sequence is TGTGCCACCACGACAGGGGCCTACGAGCAGTACTTC. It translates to CATTTGAYEQYF.

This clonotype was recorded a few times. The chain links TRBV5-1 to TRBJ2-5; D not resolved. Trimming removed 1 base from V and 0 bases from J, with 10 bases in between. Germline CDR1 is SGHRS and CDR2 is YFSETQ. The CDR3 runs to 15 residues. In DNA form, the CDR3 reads TGCGCCAGCAGCTTGAGGACGTGGGACCAAGAGACCCAGTACTTC. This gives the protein CASSLRTWDQETQYF. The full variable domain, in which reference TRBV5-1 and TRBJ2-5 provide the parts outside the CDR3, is KAGVTQTPRYLIKTRGQQVTLSCSPISGHRSVSWYQQTPGQGLQFLFEYFSETQRNKGNFPGRFSGRQFSNSRSEMNVSTLELGDSALYLCASSLRTWDQETQYFGPGTRLLVL.

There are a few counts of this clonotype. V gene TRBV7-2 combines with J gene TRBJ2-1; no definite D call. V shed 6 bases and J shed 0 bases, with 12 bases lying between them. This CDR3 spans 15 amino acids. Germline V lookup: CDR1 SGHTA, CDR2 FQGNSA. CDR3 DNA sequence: TGTGCCAGCAGTCCCTTTTCGACCTCCTACAATGAGCAGTTCTTC. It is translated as CASSPFSTSYNEQFF. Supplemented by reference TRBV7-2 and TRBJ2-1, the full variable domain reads GAGVSQSPSNKVTEKGKDVELRCDPISGHTALYWYRQSLGQGLEFLIYFQGNSAPDKSGLPSDRFSAERTGGSVSTLTIQRTQQEDSAVYLCASSPFSTSYNEQFFGPGTRLTVL.

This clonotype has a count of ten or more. The DNA of the CDR3 is TGTGCCAGCAGTTTAACTCCCGAGACCCAGTACTTC. Translated, it gives CASSLTPETQYF. The chain recombines TRBV12-3 or TRBV12-4 with TRBJ2-5; unclear D gene. There are 12 residues in the CDR3. The V gene lost 2 bases and the J gene lost 5 bases, with 6 bases spanning the gap.

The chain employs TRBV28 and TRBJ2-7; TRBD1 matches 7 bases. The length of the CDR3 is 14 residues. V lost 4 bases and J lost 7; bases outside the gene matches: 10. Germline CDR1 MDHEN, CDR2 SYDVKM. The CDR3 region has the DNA TGTGCCAGCAGTTCACCGGGACAGTCTCAGGAGCAGTACTTC. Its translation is CASSSPGQSQEQYF.

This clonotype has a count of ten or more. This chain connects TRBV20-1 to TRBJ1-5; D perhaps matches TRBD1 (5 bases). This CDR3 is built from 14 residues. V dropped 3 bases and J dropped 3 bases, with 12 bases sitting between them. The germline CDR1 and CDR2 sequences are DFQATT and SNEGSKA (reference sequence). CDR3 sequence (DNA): TGCAGTGCTAGGGGAGACAGACTCAATCAGCCCCAGCATTTT. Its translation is CSARGDRLNQPQHF.

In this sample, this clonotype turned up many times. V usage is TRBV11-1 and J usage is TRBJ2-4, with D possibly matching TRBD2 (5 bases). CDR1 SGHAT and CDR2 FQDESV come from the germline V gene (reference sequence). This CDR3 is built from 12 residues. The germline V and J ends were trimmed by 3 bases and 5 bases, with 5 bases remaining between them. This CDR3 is CASSFGENIQYF. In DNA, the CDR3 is TGTGCCAGCAGCTTCGGGGAAAACATTCAGTACTTC.

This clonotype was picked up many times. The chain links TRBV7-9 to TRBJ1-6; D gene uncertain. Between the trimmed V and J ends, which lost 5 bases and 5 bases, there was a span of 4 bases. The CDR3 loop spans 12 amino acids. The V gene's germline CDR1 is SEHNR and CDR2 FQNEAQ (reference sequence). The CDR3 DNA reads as TGTGCCAGCAGCCTGAATAATTCACCCCTCCACTTT. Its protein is CASSLNNSPLHF.

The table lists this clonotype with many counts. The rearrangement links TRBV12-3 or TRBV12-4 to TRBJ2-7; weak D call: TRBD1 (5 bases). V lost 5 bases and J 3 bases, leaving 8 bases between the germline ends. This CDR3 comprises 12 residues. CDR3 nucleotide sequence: TGTGCCAGCAGTACCCAGGGCTACGAGCAGTACTTC. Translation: CASSTQGYEQYF.

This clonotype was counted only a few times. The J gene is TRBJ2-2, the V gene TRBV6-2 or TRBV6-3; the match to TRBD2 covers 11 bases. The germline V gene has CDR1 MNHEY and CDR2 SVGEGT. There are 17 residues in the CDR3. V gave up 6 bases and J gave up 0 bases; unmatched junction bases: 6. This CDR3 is CASSPRLAGSNTGELFF. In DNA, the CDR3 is TGTGCCAGCAGCCCAAGACTAGCGGGATCGAACACCGGGGAGCTGTTTTTT.

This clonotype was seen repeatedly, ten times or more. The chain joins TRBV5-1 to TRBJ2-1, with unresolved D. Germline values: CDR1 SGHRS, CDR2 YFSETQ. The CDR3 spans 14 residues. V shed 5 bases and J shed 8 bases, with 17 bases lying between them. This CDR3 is CASSIGNSGDEQFF. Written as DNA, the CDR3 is TGCGCCAGCAGTATAGGAAACTCAGGCGATGAGCAGTTCTTC.

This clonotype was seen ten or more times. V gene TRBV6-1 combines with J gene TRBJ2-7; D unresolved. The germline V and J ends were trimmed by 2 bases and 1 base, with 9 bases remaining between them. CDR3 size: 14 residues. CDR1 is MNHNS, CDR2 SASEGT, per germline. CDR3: CASSENPGSYEQYF. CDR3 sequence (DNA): TGTGCCAGCAGTGAAAATCCGGGTTCCTACGAGCAGTACTTC.

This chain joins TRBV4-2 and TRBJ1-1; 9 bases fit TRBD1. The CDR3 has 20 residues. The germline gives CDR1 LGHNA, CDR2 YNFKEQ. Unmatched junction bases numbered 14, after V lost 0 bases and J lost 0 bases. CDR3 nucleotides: TGTGCCAGCAGCCAAGACTTCGGGGGCAGGACAGGGGCAATGAACACTGAAGCTTTCTTT. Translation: CASSQDFGGRTGAMNTEAFF.

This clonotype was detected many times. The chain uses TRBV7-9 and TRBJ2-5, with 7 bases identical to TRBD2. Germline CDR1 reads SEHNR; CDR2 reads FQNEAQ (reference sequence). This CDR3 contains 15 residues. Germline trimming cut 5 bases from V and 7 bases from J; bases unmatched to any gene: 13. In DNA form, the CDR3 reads TGTGCCAGCAGCATACAAAGCGGGACTGGATGGACCCAGTACTTC. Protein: CASSIQSGTGWTQYF.

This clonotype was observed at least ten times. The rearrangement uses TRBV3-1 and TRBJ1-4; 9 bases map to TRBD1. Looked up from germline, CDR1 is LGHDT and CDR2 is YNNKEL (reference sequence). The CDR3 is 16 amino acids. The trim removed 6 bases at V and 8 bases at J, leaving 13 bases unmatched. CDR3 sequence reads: CASSLFAGTGTEKLFF. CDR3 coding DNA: TGTGCCAGCAGTTTATTCGCCGGGACAGGGACCGAAAAACTGTTTTTT.

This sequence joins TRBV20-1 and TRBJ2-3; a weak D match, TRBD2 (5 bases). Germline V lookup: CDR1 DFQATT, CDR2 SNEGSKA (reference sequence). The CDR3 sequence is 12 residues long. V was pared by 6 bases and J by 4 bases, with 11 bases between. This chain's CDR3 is CSARASSDTQYF. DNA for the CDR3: TGCAGTGCCCGTGCTAGCTCAGATACGCAGTATTTT.

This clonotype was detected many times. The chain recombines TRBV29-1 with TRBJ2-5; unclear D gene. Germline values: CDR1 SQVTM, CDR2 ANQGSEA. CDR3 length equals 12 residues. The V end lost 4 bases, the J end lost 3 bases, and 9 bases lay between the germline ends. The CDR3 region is CSVAVGKETQYF. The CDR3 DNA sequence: TGCAGCGTTGCTGTGGGAAAAGAGACCCAGTACTTC.

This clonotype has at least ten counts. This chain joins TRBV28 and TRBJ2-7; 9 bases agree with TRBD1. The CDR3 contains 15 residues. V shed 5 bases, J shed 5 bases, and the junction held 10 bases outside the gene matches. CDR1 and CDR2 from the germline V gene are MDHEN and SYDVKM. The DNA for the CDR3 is TGTGCCAGCAGTACAACCGGGACAGGGATGCACGAGCAGTACTTC. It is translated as CASSTTGTGMHEQYF.

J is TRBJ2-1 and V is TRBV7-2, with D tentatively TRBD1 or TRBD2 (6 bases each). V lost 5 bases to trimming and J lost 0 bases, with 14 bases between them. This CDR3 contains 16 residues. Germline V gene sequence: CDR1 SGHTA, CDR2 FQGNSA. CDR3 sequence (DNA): TGTGCCAGCAGCCCCCTTGGAGGGGGCTCCTACAATGAGCAGTTCTTC. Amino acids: CASSPLGGGSYNEQFF.

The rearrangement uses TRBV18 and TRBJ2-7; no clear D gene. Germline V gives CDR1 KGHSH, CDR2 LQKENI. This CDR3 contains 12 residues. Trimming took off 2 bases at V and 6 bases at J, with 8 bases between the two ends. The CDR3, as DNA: TGTGCCAGCTCACCAAACCTGGCCGAGCAGTACTTC. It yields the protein CASSPNLAEQYF.

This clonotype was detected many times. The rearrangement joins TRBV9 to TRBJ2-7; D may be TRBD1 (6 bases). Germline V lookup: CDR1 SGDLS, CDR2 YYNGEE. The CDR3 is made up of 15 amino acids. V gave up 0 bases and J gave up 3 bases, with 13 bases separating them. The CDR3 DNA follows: TGTGCCAGCAGCGTAGCGGACAGTCTCGACTACGAGCAGTACTTC. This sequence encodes CASSVADSLDYEQYF.